Reported below is one TCR beta chain. The antigen remains undetermined. The sample is drawn from a study of OX40 agonist ivuxolimab in advanced cancers. Whole-study context: Therapy given before enrollment (anti-PD-1, anti-PD-L1 or anti-CTLA-4) was allowed, and around 41% had some.

Patients with a history of autoimmune disease or on systemic immunosuppression were excluded. Sampling of blood occurred at baseline, cycle 4 day 1, and cycle 7 day 1. The CDR3 runs 16 residues. Germline loops: CDR1 SGHTA, CDR2 FQGNSA. The assay was immunoSEQ multiplex PCR, and TCRdb's table has in-frame clones only and misses some. The table has tens of thousands of clones, around 86% seen once; the top ten hold just over 20%. Study findings and constraints: It was not determined which antigens were specifically recognized by the peripheral T cells that had undergone clonal expansion.

The source material was CD4+ or CD8+ T cells sorted from blood, sampled in a trial of the OX40 agonist ivuxolimab. The sequence came from an adult with an advanced solid tumor such as melanoma, head and neck, liver or kidney cancer. The gene calls are TRBV7-2 and TRBJ2-5; 9 bases match TRBD2. The J call may be faulty, since TRBJ2-7 better matches the DNA end. CDR3 amino acids: CASSLAVAGATYEQYF. DNA of the CDR3: TGTGCCAGCAGCTTAGCGGTAGCGGGAGCCACCTACGAGCAGTACTTC.